This T cell receptor (beta chain) derives from a study of shared clonotypes between healthy human individuals (dated by TCRdb to between 2020 and 2021). For the wider study: A few men and two women, aged 18 to 49 years, made up the cohort. For each donor, CD4 naive and CD4 memory were each run on three plates, CD8 naive on two plates, and CD8 memory on one plate. To estimate repertoire size and how much clonotype sharing occurs between individuals, the study deeply sequenced the blood TCR repertoires of about five healthy adults. Different laboratories and diverse techniques were used to prepare libraries and sequence TCR repertoires, to increase sequencing depth and limit assay-specific biases. Between about 0.94 and 10 billion PBMCs per donor were obtained by leukapheresis. What the study reported, not specific to this receptor: Approximately 5% of naive CD4, 3% to 4% of naive CD8, 2.3% of memory CD4, and around 0.42% of memory CD8 clonotypes were shared across several donors. Naive subsets generally had larger estimated clonotype richness than memory subsets. Sampling was restricted to blood, and TCR repertoires in tissues likely differ from the TCR repertoires found in blood. Incomplete sequencing was indicated by rarefaction of sorted-subset datasets, despite the large sequencing depth. Because the study included only a small number of donors, the genetic and exposure-history diversity represented was limited. Based on pairwise subsampling, the degree of clonotype sharing among donors was expected to be affected by sequencing depth. Clonotypes shared by all four sorted-subset donors showed higher generation probabilities than non-shared clonotypes.

Trimming takes 5 bases from V and 2 bases from J, and the germline ends sit 10 bases apart. From a lookup of the germline V gene, CDR1 and CDR2 are SGHVS and FQNEAQ. The CDR3, cysteine through phenylalanine, is 13 amino acids long. The read is trimmed to its CDR3 DNA, 39 bases read in frame from base 1. Healthy HIV-negative adults with no recently reported acute infections or vaccinations were included as donors. Only Caucasian adults living in Nashville, Tennessee, USA were represented among the donors. CD4+ T cells were enriched through magnetic negative selection, after which naive cells were positively selected on CD45RA and the remaining negative fraction served as the memory subset. Blood was obtained by leukapheresis, after which PBMCs were separated by Ficoll-Histopaque density gradient centrifugation and cryopreserved in liquid nitrogen vapor phase. Analytical flow cytometry was used to check the purity and quantity of each magnetically sorted T cell population. Each sorted fraction had its genomic DNA isolated and then quantified by UV absorbance on a Nanodrop 2000c.

Using the deep immunoSEQ assay, TCR CDR3 regions were amplified from genomic DNA by multiplex PCR. Genomic DNA extracted from each cell subset was distributed evenly over all wells of several immunoSEQ 96-well plates, and each plate served as one replicate. For sorted subsets, each replicate PCR was loaded with 150 to 250 ng genomic DNA, equivalent to 30,000 or so T cell genomes. Purified libraries were quantified with a Qubit 3.0 fluorometer, sized on a Bioanalyzer 2100, and re-quantified with the KAPA Library Quantification kit. Every immunoSEQ 96-well plate was sequenced on a separate single-read 150-cycle Illumina NextSeq 550 flow cell. The original methods were these. The immunoSEQ output contained only junctional sequences without quality scores, so filtering could not match that applied to full-length reads. To assign V/J genes and CDR3, sequences were annotated against IMGT germline references using PyIR, a Python wrapper for IgBLAST v1.9. Reads were filtered out if the reads had weak V/J assignments (E-value above 1e-6), no CDR3, stop codons, out-of-frame junctions, or ambiguous translated residues. V3J clonotypes were defined by identical inferred V gene, J gene, and CDR3 amino acid sequence. Percentage overlap between repertoires was calculated by dividing the number of shared unique clonotypes by the size of the smaller repertoire. Repertoire richness was assessed with RTK rarefaction, the Chao1 estimator, and Recon v2.1 estimates of unobserved clonotypes. For all TCRbeta clonotypes obtained by the gDNA method from a handful of donors, generation probabilities were computed with OLGA. This immuneACCESS table, as held by TCRdb, lists in-frame sequences with V and J called but not all clones. Of the missing ones, under half trace to an unresolved V gene in checked studies; the others have no known cause. V, J and clone size reflect that table, while D and trimming were determined from the DNA. Present in this sample are approximately 1,000,000 clones, roughly 80% of which were seen just once. The top ten hold approximately 0.95% of the sample.

With regard to this clone: The antigen it recognizes is unknown. One base away there is no much larger clone; base qualities are not given.

This sequence originates from a young man in good health. Some clones in this sample may be carry-over from other donors' samples. The chain links TRBV7-8 with TRBJ2-7; the D element could tentatively be TRBD1 or TRBD2, as 5 bases agree for each. The sequenced sample consisted of memory CD4+ T cells from PBMCs. The cell subset or site label, read with the paper, signifies: CD45RA-negative fraction. The CDR3 protein sequence reads: CASSLEGPYEQYF. The base sequence is TGTGCCAGCAGCCTTGAGGGGCCCTACGAGCAGTACTTC.